The T cell receptor (beta chain) described here comes from a study of blood T cell repertoires in COVID-19. The overall study: Some COVID-19 samples were acute and others convalescent; all came from the United States, Italy and Spain. In each case, the material was cDNA or gDNA derived from T cells, B-cell-depleted T cells, or PBMCs.

From germline, CDR1 is MNHEY and CDR2 SVGAGI. The V gene lost 7 bases and the J gene lost 1 base, with 7 bases spanning the gap. The CDR3 is 12 amino acids. The authors' processing: Reference gene primer amplification yielded estimated nucleated cell counts. The protocol was immunoSEQ multiplex PCR, while the TCRdb copy is restricted to in-frame clones and leaves out a portion. From that table come the V and J calls and clone size; the DNA was used to work out D and trimming. The sample includes roughly 240,000 clones, approximately 84% seen only once; the top ten take 1.9%. This clone appeared a single time.

V and J are TRBV6-5 and TRBJ1-2, with TRBD1 as a possible D gene (6 bases). Sequencing was performed on peripheral blood. The receptor was isolated from an elderly woman with acute or convalescent COVID-19. For the CDR3, the DNA is TGTGCCAGCACGGACAGTAACTATGGCTACACCTTC. It specifies CASTDSNYGYTF.